Shown below are 9 T cell receptor beta chains from a single sample sequenced in a study of T-cell reconstitution after alpha-beta-depleted transplantation in children. Unique molecular identifiers were built into the TCRbeta library. TCRdb reprocessed the PCR reads with MiXCR, giving one entry per CDR3 protein. Among around 700,000 distinct CDR3 sequences listed, around 14% were seen once. The source material was PBMCs, sampled before TCRalphabeta/CD19-depleted stem cell transplant. The source is a girl aged 2 to 10 with congenital amegakaryocytic thrombocytopenia, due to receive a stem cell transplant.

This clonotype was seen ten or more times. The chain recombines TRBV5-1 with TRBJ2-7; D is unclear. The germline V and J ends were trimmed by 4 bases and 0 bases, with 8 bases remaining between them. The CDR3 is made up of 13 amino acids. Per the germline V gene, CDR1 is SGHRS and CDR2 is YFSETQ. The CDR3 DNA follows: TGCGCCAGCAGCCTGTTTACCTCCTACGAGCAGTACTTC. Translation gives CASSLFTSYEQYF.

The chain has TRBV7-8 and TRBJ2-6, with 12 positions matching TRBD1. J lost 0 bases, V lost 1 base, and 7 bases had no gene match. The CDR3 runs to 20 residues. Germline values: CDR1 SGHVS, CDR2 FQNEAQ. CDR3 sequence (DNA): TGTGCCAGCAGCTTAGTAACCGGGACAGGGGGCTACTCTGGGGCCAACGTCCTGACTTTC. Its protein product is CASSLVTGTGGYSGANVLTF.

The V and J genes are TRBV7-9 and TRBJ2-3; 10 nucleotides agree with TRBD2. The CDR3 spans 21 residues. CDR1 is SEHNR, CDR2 FQNEAQ, per germline (reference sequence). The J segment lost 4 bases and the V segment lost 7 bases, leaving 26 bases of the junction unmatched. The CDR3 reads CASTFIGETSGHAERADTQYF. As DNA, the CDR3 is TGTGCCAGCACCTTCATTGGCGAGACTAGCGGGCACGCAGAAAGGGCAGATACGCAGTATTTT.

This clonotype turned up a few times. The chain links TRBV20-1 to TRBJ1-2, with a weak D call TRBD1 (6 bases). Germline V gene sequence: CDR1 DFQATT, CDR2 SNEGSKA (reference sequence). Deletions cut 6 bases from V and 4 bases from J, with 15 bases between. The CDR3 runs to 13 residues. CDR3 region: CSAVHGGLYGYTF. The CDR3 DNA reads as TGCAGTGCGGTGCACGGGGGCCTCTATGGCTACACCTTC.

The chain is built from TRBV4-1 and TRBJ2-1; TRBD2 aligns across 11 bases. This CDR3 region has 18 residues. From germline, CDR1 is MGHRA and CDR2 YSYEKL. V lost 1 base, J lost 6 bases, and 11 bases stayed unmatched. The CDR3 region has the DNA TGCGCCAGCAGCCAAGTCCCTGTAGCGGGAGGGCCCCGCAATGAGCAGTTCTTC. Amino acids: CASSQVPVAGGPRNEQFF.

About this clonotype itself: This may arise from a read error, as a much more abundant clone is one base away. This rearrangement joins TRBV5-1 to TRBJ1-2; D is perhaps TRBD1 (5 bases). CDR3 length: 13 amino acids. The V end lost 8 bases, the J end lost 4 bases, and 15 bases lay between the germline ends. CDR1 and CDR2 (germline): SGHRS, YFSETQ. CDR3 in amino acids: CARGTGPSYGYTF. CDR3 coding DNA: TGCGCCAGAGGGACGGGACCTAGCTATGGCTACACCTTC. Full variable domain (missing parts from reference TRBV5-1 and TRBJ1-2): KAGVTQTPRYLIKTRGQQVTLSCSPISGHRSVSWYQQTPGQGLQFLFEYFSETQRNKGNFPGRFSGRQFSNSRSEMNVSTLELGDSALYLCARGTGPSYGYTFGSGTRLTVV.

The J gene is TRBJ2-6, the V gene TRBV29-1; TRBD2 might be the D (5 bases). The germline V gene encodes CDR1 SQVTM and CDR2 ANQGSEA. CDR3 length equals 16 residues. V lost 6 bases and J lost 2, with 17 bases in between. The CDR3 nucleotides read TGCAGCGTCGAGAAAGCTGAGGGAGCTGGGGCCAACGTCCTGACTTTC. It is translated as CSVEKAEGAGANVLTF.

The J gene is TRBJ2-7, the V gene TRBV20-1, with a weak D call TRBD1 (6 bases). This CDR3 spans 15 amino acids. The germline V and J ends were trimmed by 3 bases and 1 base, with 16 bases remaining between them. CDR1 is DFQATT and CDR2 is SNEGSKA in the germline V gene (reference sequence). CDR3 bases: TGCAGTGCTAGGGGGTATTTGGGGGCATCCTACGAGCAGTACTTC. This sequence encodes CSARGYLGASYEQYF.

There are a few counts of this clonotype. V gene TRBV7-6 combines with J gene TRBJ2-1; no reliable D call. CDR1 SGHVS and CDR2 FNYEAQ come from the germline V gene. Trimming cost V 5 bases and J 5 bases, with 16 bases left between them. CDR3 length: 15 amino acids. The CDR3 bases are TGTGCCAGCAGCCGGTTAGGCGGCGGAGACAATGAGCAGTTCTTC. The encoded protein is CASSRLGGGDNEQFF. Combining the CDR3 with reference TRBV7-6 and TRBJ2-1 gives the whole variable domain GAGVSQSPRYKVTKRGQDVALRCDPISGHVSLYWYRQALGQGPEFLTYFNYEAQQDKSGLPNDRFSAERPEGSISTLTIQRTEQRDSAMYRCASSRLGGGDNEQFFGPGTRLTVL.